This T cell receptor (beta chain) was identified in a study of beta chain features in type 1 diabetes. This CDR3 region has 14 residues. V was clipped by 0 bases and J by 2 bases, with 5 bases between them. The germline V gene encodes CDR1 SGHDT and CDR2 YYEEEE. This clone was seen a few times. Its specificity is not known. Reverse transcribing all isolated RNA meant expressed TCRB transcripts were sequenced. The table came from immunoSEQ multiplex PCR; TCRdb's copy has only in-frame clones and leaves some out. The sample includes more than 120,000 clones, more than 9% of them seen just once. Study observations and caveats: Naive, central memory and regulatory TCRB repertoires appeared more similar among patients than healthy donors. In type 1 diabetes patients, VDJ junctions had fewer insertions; deletions at these junctions were more frequent. Any role of HLA type in TCRB rearrangement remained unresolved here.

The sequence derives from a man aged 18 to 30 in good health. The sequenced sample was naive CD4+ T cells from blood. The chain is built from TRBV5-6 and TRBJ2-2; D unresolved. CDR3 loop: CASSLAVNTGELFF. CDR3 in DNA: TGTGCCAGCAGCTTGGCCGTTAACACCGGGGAGCTGTTTTTT.